The source of this T cell receptor (beta chain) is a study of blood T cell repertoires in COVID-19. Germline V lookup: CDR1 SGHAT, CDR2 FQNNGV. The CDR3 runs to 16 residues. Trimming stripped 4 bases from V and 4 bases from J, with 20 bases between. As handled by the study authors: Quantification of nucleated cells was approximated via reference gene primer amplification. The table came from immunoSEQ multiplex PCR; TCRdb's copy has only in-frame clones and leaves some out. Clone size and V and J calls were adopted from that table, with D and trimming inferred from the DNA. The sample carries about 28,000 clones, around 90% recorded once. This clone has just a few counts.

The chain has TRBV11-2 and TRBJ2-7, with D tentatively TRBD2 (6 bases). This receptor was taken from a man aged 60 to 69 with active COVID-19. The sequenced material came from peripheral blood. CDR3 nucleotide sequence: TGTGCCAGCAGCTACCTCCCCGGGGCCGGGAGTTACGAGCAGTACTTC. It yields the protein CASSYLPGAGSYEQYF.